One sample yielded the 20 T cell receptor beta chains listed below, sequenced in a study of blood T cells in healthy people across ages. Combining a sample-barcoded 5' primer with a J-beta primer mix, a second PCR ran for roughly 7 to 12 cycles. TCRdb reprocessed the 5' RACE reads with MiXCR, giving one entry per CDR3 protein. Here the sample spans around 1,000,000 distinct CDR3 sequences, roughly a quarter being singletons. These data were also filed under a second study, of T cells of mothers and their children.

The specimen sequenced was blood. Receptors were obtained from a girl aged 2 to 10 in good health.

This clonotype was seen only a few times. At one of its ends the junction is not consistent with the germline gene, which may arise from a read error. The chain couples TRBV20-1 to TRBJ2-5; TRBD1 matches at 9 bases. Germline loops: CDR1 DFQATT, CDR2 SNEGSKA (reference sequence). The CDR3 totals 12 residues. The CDR3 here is CSATRPGTGKFF. The CDR3 nucleotides are TGCAGTGCTACCCGCCCCGGGACAGGGAAGTTCTTC.

The CDR3 DNA follows: TGCAGTGCTAGAGATTTGGACCTAGCCAAAAACATTCAGTACTTC. Amino acid sequence: CSARDLDLAKNIQYF. This chain joins TRBV20-1 and TRBJ2-4, with D uncertain. Germline V gives CDR1 DFQATT, CDR2 SNEGSKA (reference sequence). The CDR3 contains 15 residues. The V and J ends lost 0 bases and 0 bases respectively, with 9 bases between them.

The chain joins TRBV29-1 to TRBJ2-7, with 12 positions matching TRBD1. J gave up 7 bases and V 2 bases, and 6 bases lay outside the gene matches. Germline assignment: CDR1 SQVTM and CDR2 ANQGSEA. The CDR3 spans 14 residues. As DNA, the CDR3 is TGCAGCGTTGAAATCCGGGACAGGGGGCTTGAGCAGTACTTC. Residues: CSVEIRDRGLEQYF.

The V call is TRBV10-2, the J call TRBJ1-6; 9 bases are shared with TRBD1. V shed 4 bases and J 13 bases; nucleotides not matched to a gene: 5. From germline, CDR1 is WSHSY and CDR2 SAAADI. CDR3 length equals 13 residues. The CDR3 region has the DNA TGCGCCAGCAGTGGGACAGGGGTATCGCCCCTCCACTTT. It encodes CASSGTGVSPLHF.

This chain uses TRBV6-2 or TRBV6-3 with TRBJ2-5; 9 positions match TRBD2. Near its end, the DNA agrees better with TRBJ2-7, so the J call may be wrong. The germline V gene has CDR1 MNHEY and CDR2 SVGEGT. The length of the CDR3 is 16 residues. The CDR3: CASSYSKGLAIHEQYF. Written as DNA, the CDR3 is TGTGCCAGCAGTTACTCGAAAGGACTAGCGATCCACGAGCAGTACTTC.

V is TRBV24-1 and J is TRBJ1-1, with a tentative D call TRBD1 (5 bases). V gave up 10 bases and J gave up 4 bases, with 27 bases separating them. The CDR3 consists of 17 residues. The germline gives CDR1 KGHDR, CDR2 SFDVKD. This chain's CDR3 is CATHRPRQYPSVTEAFF. The CDR3 DNA sequence: TGTGCCACTCATCGGCCCCGACAGTATCCTAGCGTCACTGAAGCTTTCTTT.

The rearrangement links TRBV5-6 to TRBJ2-5; D not resolved. The last part of the DNA fits TRBJ2-7 better; the J call may be wrong. Germline-derived CDR1 and CDR2 are SGHDT and YYEEEE. The CDR3 length is 15 residues. CDR3 residues: CASSLVGGPPYEQYF. DNA for the CDR3: TGTGCCAGCAGCTTGGTCGGCGGACCTCCCTACGAGCAGTACTTC.

This clonotype was seen more than once but under ten times. The chain carries TRBV29-1 and TRBJ2-3, with TRBD2 matching over 8 bases. The J segment lost 5 bases and the V segment lost 5 bases, leaving 6 bases of the junction unmatched. The CDR3 extends over 13 amino acids. Germline CDR1 is SQVTM and CDR2 is ANQGSEA. The CDR3 DNA reads as TGCAGCGTTCGCGGGAGGATGGGAGATACGCAGTATTTT. Translation gives CSVRGRMGDTQYF.

The gene calls are TRBV7-9 and TRBJ2-2; tentative D call: TRBD1 (6 bases). CDR3 length: 15 residues. V lost 4 bases, J lost 6 bases, and 15 bases lay in between. The germline gives CDR1 SEHNR, CDR2 FQNEAQ (reference sequence). CDR3 in amino acids: CASSSRTELAGELFF. The CDR3 DNA reads TGTGCCAGCAGCTCCCGGACAGAGCTGGCCGGGGAGCTGTTTTTT.

In this sample, this clonotype turned up once. The chain joins TRBV3-1 to TRBJ2-7; D is unresolved. V dropped 3 bases and J dropped 4 bases, with 16 bases sitting between them. The CDR3 consists of 15 residues. The germline V gene encodes CDR1 LGHDT and CDR2 YNNKEL (reference sequence). In DNA, the CDR3 is TGTGCCAGCAGCCAGCTAAGCCCGCGAGGATACGAGCAGTACTTC. Translating it yields CASSQLSPRGYEQYF.

V and J are TRBV29-1 and TRBJ1-4, with D uncertain. The CDR3 has 12 amino acids. The ends were cut back, 5 bases at V and 6 bases at J, with 10 bases in the middle. Per germline, CDR1 SQVTM and CDR2 ANQGSEA. This CDR3 reads CSVQGSDEKLFF. CDR3 DNA sequence: TGCAGCGTTCAAGGATCTGATGAAAAACTGTTTTTT.

The chain couples TRBV15 to TRBJ2-4; D possibly corresponds to TRBD1 (5 bases). The CDR3 covers 16 residues. Germline values: CDR1 LNHNV, CDR2 YYDKDF (reference sequence). Trimming left V 0 bases short and J 0 bases short, with 9 bases between. The CDR3 DNA reads TGTGCCACCAGCAGAGATTGGGGCGCAGCCAAAAACATTCAGTACTTC. Translated, it gives CATSRDWGAAKNIQYF.

This clonotype showed up just a few times. The chain couples TRBV9 to TRBJ2-5, with a possible D match to TRBD2 (5 bases). The J call could be wrong; TRBJ2-7 is a better fit for the DNA end. Per germline, CDR1 SGDLS and CDR2 YYNGEE. The CDR3 spans 15 residues. CDR3 sequence: CASSVDGVDMDEQYF. CDR3 coding DNA: TGTGCCAGCAGCGTAGACGGGGTAGATATGGACGAGCAGTACTTC.

This chain joins TRBV7-9 and TRBJ2-1, with D possibly TRBD2 on 7 matching bases. Trimming stripped 6 bases from V and 0 bases from J, with 15 bases between. This CDR3 is built from 16 residues. Germline loops: CDR1 SEHNR, CDR2 FQNEAQ (reference sequence). Written as DNA, the CDR3 is TGTGCCAGCAGGGGAGCGGGACAAAGCTCCTACAATGAGCAGTTCTTC. This sequence encodes CASRGAGQSSYNEQFF.

The sample holds a few counts of this clonotype. The chain links TRBV19 to TRBJ1-1; D remains unclear. Germline assignment: CDR1 LNHDA and CDR2 SQIVND (reference sequence). The V end lost 3 bases, the J end lost 1 base, and 6 bases lay between the germline ends. The CDR3 is made up of 13 amino acids. CDR3 region: CASSIIENTEAFF. CDR3 coding DNA: TGTGCCAGTAGTATTATAGAGAACACTGAAGCTTTCTTT.

This clonotype was seen more than once but under ten times. CDR3 sequence (DNA): TGTGCCAGCAGTTTAGTTAGAGGGGAAGAGACCCAGTACTTC. Translation: CASSLVRGEETQYF. The genes are TRBV12-3 or TRBV12-4 and TRBJ2-5; D may be TRBD1 or TRBD2 (5 bases each). The CDR3 spans 14 residues. V lost 1 base to trimming and J lost 3 bases, with 9 bases between them.

The chain recombines TRBV28 with TRBJ2-7, with TRBD2 matching over 9 bases. Germline V gene sequence: CDR1 MDHEN, CDR2 SYDVKM. The V and J ends lost 8 bases and 3 bases, in that order; junction bases with no gene match: 8. The CDR3 is 14 amino acids. The CDR3 nucleotides are TGTGCCAGCTTGGCGGGAGGGGAGCACTACGAGCAGTACTTC. Protein sequence: CASLAGGEHYEQYF.

This clonotype was counted between two and nine times. The chain joins TRBV14 to TRBJ2-6; unclear D gene. Germline V gene sequence: CDR1 SGHDN, CDR2 FVKESK. There are 14 residues in the CDR3. V was trimmed by 3 bases and J by 4 bases, leaving 7 bases between them. The CDR3 nucleotides are TGTGCCAGCAGCCAGTCCTCCGGGGCCAACGTCCTGACTTTC. Translation: CASSQSSGANVLTF. The complete variable domain, with remaining parts taken from reference TRBV14 and TRBJ2-6, reads EAGVTQFPSHSVIEKGQTVTLRCDPISGHDNLYWYRRVMGKEIKFLLHFVKESKQDESGMPNNRFLAERTGGTYSTLKVQPAELEDSGVYFCASSQSSGANVLTFGAGSRLTVL.

This clonotype came up a few times. The V and J genes are TRBV28 and TRBJ2-4; 7 bases are a match to TRBD1. Germline-derived CDR1 and CDR2 are MDHEN and SYDVKM. This CDR3 contains 17 residues. V was pared by 10 bases and J by 1 base, with 16 bases of the junction left unmatched. The CDR3 DNA reads TGTGCCACCGAAGGGACAGCCGCCGTTGGGGCCAAAAACATTCAGTACTTC. Its protein product is CATEGTAAVGAKNIQYF.

This clonotype was seen only a few times. The chain links TRBV7-9 to TRBJ2-7; TRBD2 aligns across 7 bases. V dropped 1 base and J dropped 5; count of bases not matched to a gene: 5. From germline, CDR1 is SEHNR and CDR2 FQNEAQ (reference sequence). The CDR3 has 14 residues. Here the CDR3 DNA reads TGTGCCAGCAGCTTAGACGTTGGGGGGGACGAGCAGTACTTC. Its translation is CASSLDVGGDEQYF.